The rows below give T cell receptor beta chains drawn from one sample of a study of cytomegalovirus exposure and HLA in healthy donors. Here immunoSEQ multiplex PCR was the method, and the copy in TCRdb shows in-frame clones only, minus some. The sample has roughly 130,000 clones, 70% to 90% seen once. Material: PBMCs. The receptors were gathered from a young man in good health and CMV-seronegative. Each CDR3 is given with its conserved first and last residue. Fields, in order: V gene, clone size, J gene, D gene, CDR3 protein, CDR3 DNA. The D gene is left open where the match is weak. Clone size is not always given. Where it is, it says once, few, many or a class for expanded clones.

>TRBV18|few|TRBJ2-2|.
CASSPPAGDTRTGELFF
TGTGCCAGCTCACCACCCGCAGGGGATACACGCACCGGGGAGCTGTTTTTT
>TRBV15|.|TRBJ1-6|.
CATSRALSDNSPLHF
TGTGCCACCAGCAGAGCCCTTAGTGATAATTCACCCCTCCACTTT
>TRBV12-5|.|TRBJ2-2|TRBD2
CASGLARAGTGELFF
TGTGCTAGTGGTTTAGCACGAGCGGGAACCGGGGAGCTGTTTTTT
>TRBV19|.|TRBJ1-2|.
CASGTGYGYTF
TGTGCCAGTGGAACAGGCTATGGCTACACCTTC
>TRBV10-3|.|TRBJ1-2|TRBD1
CAISAGQGANYGYTF
TGTGCCATCAGTGCCGGACAGGGGGCTAACTATGGCTACACCTTC
>TRBV19|once|TRBJ1-2|.
CASSLQGLSYGYTF
TGTGCCAGTAGCCTCCAGGGGCTCTCTTATGGCTACACCTTC
>TRBV27|.|TRBJ1-6|.
CASSRTAFRNSPLHF
TGTGCCAGCAGCCGGACAGCCTTCCGTAATTCACCCCTCCACTTT
>TRBV7-6|.|TRBJ2-5|TRBD1
CASSLQRGQTQYF
TGTGCCAGCAGCCTACAAAGGGGGCAGACCCAGTACTTC
>TRBV11-2|few|TRBJ1-5|.
CASSLSRDQPQHF
TGTGCCAGCAGCTTATCGCGGGATCAGCCCCAGCATTTT
>TRBV2|once|TRBJ2-1|TRBD2
CASSVGTIGQFF
TGTGCCAGCAGTGTCGGGACTATAGGGCAGTTCTTC
>TRBV27|.|TRBJ2-7|TRBD1
CASSFGTGGNEQYF
TGTGCCAGCAGTTTTGGGACAGGGGGCAACGAGCAGTACTTC
>TRBV5-5|.|TRBJ2-5|.
CASSFRGETQYF
TGTGCCAGCAGCTTCCGGGGGGAGACCCAGTACTTC
>TRBV7-2|.|TRBJ2-2|.
CASSLELPRGPGELFF
TGTGCCAGCAGCTTAGAGCTCCCACGAGGTCCCGGGGAGCTGTTTTTT
>TRBV27|.|TRBJ2-6|.
CASSPLTVAGANVLTF
TGTGCCAGCAGTCCTTTGACAGTCGCTGGGGCCAACGTCCTGACTTTC
>TRBV9|.|TRBJ2-1|TRBD2
CASSVSAGAYNEQFF
TGTGCCAGCAGCGTCTCAGCGGGGGCCTACAATGAGCAGTTCTTC
>TRBV27|.|TRBJ2-2|.
CASSGGIFTGELFF
TGTGCCAGCAGTGGCGGGATATTCACCGGGGAGCTGTTTTTT
>TRBV4-2|.|TRBJ1-4|.
CASRQTGRATNEKLFF
TGTGCCAGCAGGCAGACTGGTCGGGCAACTAATGAAAAACTGTTTTTT
>TRBV6-4|.|TRBJ2-7|TRBD1
CASSPDRDTYEQYF
TGTGCCAGCAGCCCTGACAGGGATACCTACGAGCAGTACTTC
>TRBV5-6|.|TRBJ1-1|TRBD1
CASSPGQMMNTEAFF
TGTGCCAGCAGCCCGGGACAGATGATGAACACTGAAGCTTTCTTT
>TRBV6-1|.|TRBJ2-7|TRBD1
CASSVSGTGNYEQYF
TGTGCCAGCAGTGTGAGCGGGACAGGGAACTACGAGCAGTACTTC
>TRBV25-1|once|TRBJ1-1|.
CASSGRGINPNTEAFF
TGTGCCAGCAGTGGCAGGGGAATAAACCCGAACACTGAAGCTTTCTTT
>TRBV7-2|.|TRBJ1-2|TRBD1
CASSLTSQGAHGYTF
TGTGCCAGCAGCTTGACGTCACAGGGGGCGCATGGCTACACCTTC
>TRBV6-1|.|TRBJ2-7|.
CASSPQGVDYEQYF
TGTGCCAGCAGTCCACAGGGTGTTGACTACGAGCAGTACTTC
>TRBV9|once|TRBJ1-2|.
CASEATGNYGYTF
TGTGCCAGCGAAGCCACAGGGAACTATGGCTACACCTTC
>TRBV7-2|.|TRBJ2-1|.
CASSPDSPRREQFF
TGTGCCAGCAGCCCTGACTCGCCGAGGAGGGAGCAGTTCTTC
>TRBV6-1|once|TRBJ2-6|.
CASSVGQGSGANVLTF
TGTGCCAGCAGTGTGGGGCAGGGAAGTGGGGCCAACGTCCTGACTTTC
>TRBV30|.|TRBJ2-7|.
CAWTRSPLYEQYF
TGTGCCTGGACTAGGAGCCCGCTCTACGAGCAGTACTTC
>TRBV14|.|TRBJ1-3|.
CASSQAGAGNTIYF
TGTGCCAGCAGCCAAGCAGGGGCCGGAAACACCATATATTTT
>TRBV4-1|.|TRBJ2-4|TRBD2
CASSHRLAGQNIQYF
TGCGCCAGCAGCCACAGACTAGCCGGCCAAAACATTCAGTACTTC
>TRBV9|many|TRBJ2-5|.
CASSVAEGDTQETQYF
TGTGCCAGCAGCGTAGCCGAGGGGGACACCCAAGAGACCCAGTACTTC
>TRBV7-9|.|TRBJ2-7|.
CASSLAGGPSEQYF
TGTGCCAGCAGCTTAGCGGGGGGGCCTTCCGAGCAGTACTTC
>TRBV10-3|.|TRBJ2-2|TRBD1
CAISGTGVTGELFF
TGTGCCATCTCCGGGACAGGGGTCACCGGGGAGCTGTTTTTT
>TRBV14|.|TRBJ2-7|TRBD1
CASSRTGGIHEQYF
TGTGCCAGCAGTAGGACAGGGGGCATCCACGAGCAGTACTTC
>TRBV2|.|TRBJ2-7|.
CASSELLLREQYF
TGTGCCAGCAGTGAACTACTACTACGTGAGCAGTACTTC
>TRBV6-5|.|TRBJ2-7|.
CASSFTRPYEQYF
TGTGCCAGCAGTTTCACTAGGCCCTACGAGCAGTACTTC
>TRBV5-1|.|TRBJ2-3|.
CASSLGTGLDTDTQYF
TGCGCCAGCAGCTTGGGCACAGGTCTTGACACAGATACGCAGTATTTT
>TRBV11-2|.|TRBJ2-1|TRBD2
CASSSGARGDNEQFF
TGTGCCAGCAGTAGCGGGGCACGGGGAGATAATGAGCAGTTCTTC
>TRBV5-4|few|TRBJ2-5|.
CASSLQGTLETQYF
TGTGCCAGCAGCTTGCAGGGAACTCTGGAGACCCAGTACTTC
>TRBV5-1|.|TRBJ2-7|TRBD1
CASSLQGQGTYEQYF
TGCGCCAGCAGCTTGCAGGGACAGGGTACGTACGAGCAGTACTTC
>TRBV7-2|.|TRBJ2-2|.
CASSLRTGDTGELFF
TGTGCCAGCAGCTTAAGGACCGGGGATACCGGGGAGCTGTTTTTT
>TRBV9|.|TRBJ1-2|.
CASRTPSNYGYTF
TGTGCCAGCAGGACTCCAAGTAACTATGGCTACACCTTC
>TRBV7-8|.|TRBJ1-5|TRBD1
CASSATTGATQPQHF
TGTGCCAGCAGCGCAACAACAGGGGCGACTCAGCCCCAGCATTTT
>TRBV25-1|once|TRBJ1-4|TRBD1
CASSEARHRTGGFGKLFF
TGTGCCAGCAGTGAGGCGAGACACCGGACAGGGGGGTTTGGAAAACTGTTTTTT
>TRBV6-1|few|TRBJ1-1|.
CASSERDNTEAFF
TGTGCCAGCAGTGAACGGGATAACACTGAAGCTTTCTTT
>TRBV11-2|once|TRBJ2-1|TRBD2
CASRMTGGEQFF
TGTGCCAGCAGGATGACGGGGGGTGAGCAGTTCTTC
>TRBV5-6|.|TRBJ1-1|TRBD1
CASSPRGQGGRTEAFF
TGTGCCAGCAGCCCAAGGGGTCAGGGGGGAAGGACTGAAGCTTTCTTT
>TRBV4-1|once|TRBJ1-2|TRBD1
CASSQGFRGRDGYTF
TGCGCCAGCAGCCAAGGATTCAGGGGGCGGGACGGCTACACCTTC
>TRBV6-6|few|TRBJ2-7|TRBD1
CASRDRGPEQYF
TGTGCCAGCAGGGACAGGGGACCGGAGCAGTACTTC
>TRBV19|.|TRBJ1-2|.
CASSNGGRGGYTF
TGTGCCAGTAGTAATGGCGGACGGGGTGGCTACACCTTC
>TRBV5-5|.|TRBJ1-5|.
CASSLSPDRSQPQHF
TGTGCCAGCAGCTTAAGTCCAGACAGATCCCAGCCCCAGCATTTT
>TRBV2|.|TRBJ1-5|.
CASSLQGLRDQPQHF
TGTGCCAGCAGCCTACAGGGTTTGAGAGATCAGCCCCAGCATTTT
>TRBV11-2|once|TRBJ2-6|.
CASSWIRGAGANVLTF
TGTGCCAGCAGCTGGATAAGGGGCGCTGGGGCCAACGTCCTGACTTTC
>TRBV6-5|.|TRBJ2-3|.
CASSRGMTDTQYF
TGTGCCAGCAGTCGCGGCATGACAGATACGCAGTATTTT
>TRBV13|once|TRBJ2-7|.
CASSLLPGEIYEQYF
TGTGCCAGCAGCTTACTCCCAGGGGAAATCTACGAGCAGTACTTC
>TRBV19|.|TRBJ1-2|TRBD1
CATWRWDRYYGYTF
TGTGCCACCTGGAGATGGGACAGATACTATGGCTACACCTTC
>TRBV6-1|.|TRBJ2-1|.
CASSDRTGQGNEQFF
TGTGCCAGCAGTGATCGAACAGGGCAGGGCAATGAGCAGTTCTTC
>TRBV10-3|.|TRBJ1-1|.
CAISDSTEAFF
TGTGCCATCAGTGACAGCACTGAAGCTTTCTTT
>TRBV28|.|TRBJ2-7|.
CASSPNREYEQYF
TGTGCCAGCAGTCCAAACCGAGAGTACGAGCAGTACTTC
>TRBV6-4|few|TRBJ2-3|TRBD2
CASSAAGGSTDTQYF
TGTGCCAGCAGTGCGGCGGGAGGGAGCACAGATACGCAGTATTTT
>TRBV14|.|TRBJ2-5|.
CASSQAGRETQYF
TGTGCCAGCAGCCAAGCGGGTCGGGAGACCCAGTACTTC